These 8 T cell receptor beta chains were all obtained from the same sample, sequenced in a study of CD8 T cells in ankylosing spondylitis (dated by TCRdb to the late 2010s). Receptors were amplified or captured by 5' RACE. The sequencing machine was an Illumina HiSeq 2500. The raw public reads went through TCRdb reprocessing: fastp at Q25, MiXCR clone calling, in-frame beta chains kept. CDR3 protein sequences are deduplicated, and each keeps its most common genes and DNA. The sample table holds tens of thousands of distinct CDR3 sequences, of which 5.3% were seen once. About 2% of the sample goes to the ten largest clones. The sample comprised blood, either unsorted or a sorted T cell fraction (not recorded which). All receptors derive from a male donor with ankylosing spondylitis or in good health (not recorded which).

This clonotype was observed many times. The V call is TRBV5-1, the J call TRBJ2-4; 11 bases agree with TRBD1. The CDR3 spans 15 residues. V was pared by 4 bases and J by 8 bases, with 8 bases of the junction left unmatched. Germline CDR1 SGHRS, CDR2 YFSETQ. The CDR3 region has the DNA TGCGCCAGCAGCCCTGGGACAGGGGGGTTTGACATTCAGTACTTC. Amino acid sequence: CASSPGTGGFDIQYF.

This clonotype was counted ten times or more. V is TRBV10-3 and J is TRBJ2-1; possible D gene TRBD1, 6 bases. The length of the CDR3 is 11 residues. CDR1 is ENHRY, CDR2 SYGVKD, per germline. V lost 6 bases and J lost 8, with 8 bases in between. DNA for the CDR3: TGTGCCATCAGGGGGGCCGATGAGCAGTTCTTC. It translates to CAIRGADEQFF.

The CDR3 DNA reads as TGTGCCAGCAGCATCCAAGCCTTGGGGGCAGATACGCAGTATTTT. As protein: CASSIQALGADTQYF. This chain connects TRBV7-9 to TRBJ2-3, with D possibly being TRBD1 or TRBD2 (5 bases each). Deletions cut 5 bases from V and 4 bases from J, with 16 bases between. This CDR3 is built from 15 residues. Germline V gene data show CDR1 as SEHNR and CDR2 as FQNEAQ (reference sequence).

This clonotype occurred many times. The chain recombines TRBV28 with TRBJ1-5, with TRBD1 as a possible D gene (5 bases). The CDR3 contains 14 residues. The germline gives CDR1 MDHEN, CDR2 SYDVKM. Trimming shortened V by 3 bases and J by 6 bases, and 12 bases separated the two germline ends. Here the CDR3 reads CASSFLRGGQPQHF. The CDR3 nucleotides read TGTGCCAGCAGTTTTCTGAGGGGAGGTCAGCCCCAGCATTTT.

In its sample, this clonotype was seen many times. The chain recombines TRBV28 with TRBJ2-7; no clear D gene. The ends were cut back, 5 bases at V and 6 bases at J, with 20 bases in the middle. Germline V gene data show CDR1 as MDHEN and CDR2 as SYDVKM. This CDR3 contains 15 residues. CDR3 coding DNA: TGTGCCAGCAGTATACCGTCAGTGAGGCTCCGCGAGCAGTACTTC. Encoded protein: CASSIPSVRLREQYF.

This clonotype was seen many times. The V gene is TRBV20-1, the J gene TRBJ2-3; 11 bases match TRBD2. Germline V CDR1 and CDR2: DFQATT, SNEGSKA (reference sequence). Trimming removed 6 bases from V and 9 bases from J; junction bases left unmatched: 5. The CDR3 contains 12 residues. The DNA of the CDR3 is TGCAGTGCAGTAGCGGGGGGGGACACGCAGTATTTT. Encoded protein: CSAVAGGDTQYF.

This clonotype occurred many times. V and J are TRBV10-3 and TRBJ2-5; the match to TRBD2 covers 9 bases. After removal of 0 bases from V and 1 base from J, the junction contained 0 bases not matched to a gene. CDR3 length: 15 residues. CDR1 is ENHRY, CDR2 SYGVKD, per germline. The CDR3, as DNA: TGTGCCATCAGTGAGTCGCGGGGGGGCCAAGAGACCCAGTACTTC. Translating gives CAISESRGGQETQYF.

The sample holds many counts of this clonotype. The chain carries TRBV10-3 and TRBJ1-3, with 7 bases matching TRBD1. The germline CDR1 and CDR2 sequences are ENHRY and SYGVKD. Trimming at V came to 7 bases and at J to 0 bases, leaving 6 bases not matched to a gene. This CDR3 has 15 amino acids. The chain's CDR3 is CAITSGQSSGNTIYF. The DNA for the CDR3 is TGTGCCATCACCTCGGGACAGAGCTCTGGAAACACCATATATTTT.